These T cell receptor beta chains were read from a single sample in a study of CD8+ T cells in alopecia areata. The data were produced by immunoSEQ multiplex PCR, yet TCRdb's version contains in-frame clones alone and is incomplete. The sample yields fewer than 250,000 clones, 60% seen once. Source: CD4+ T cells sorted from blood, taken at week 24, from a patient treated with tofacitinib. Receptor source: a human donor with alopecia areata. Each CDR3 is given with its conserved first and last residue. The order of the fields is V gene, J gene, D gene, clone size, CDR3 DNA, CDR3 protein. A D gene is named only where the DNA matches it firmly. Size values are once, few and many counts, or a class for expanded clones, and some rows have none.

>TRBV7-2|TRBJ1-2|-|-
TGTGCCAGCAGCCAGCGAGGGCGCGATGGCTACACCTTC
CASSQRGRDGYTF
>TRBV28|TRBJ1-2|-|-
TGTGCCAGCAGCCCCCGGCCTAACTATGGCTACACCTTC
CASSPRPNYGYTF
>TRBV29-1|TRBJ2-1|TRBD1|-
TGCAGCGTTGAAGGGGACAGGCCCAGATACAATGAGCAGTTCTTC
CSVEGDRPRYNEQFF
>TRBV29-1|TRBJ2-7|TRBD1|-
TGCAGCGTTGGACAGGGGGGTTACGAGCAGTACTTC
CSVGQGGYEQYF
>TRBV29-1|TRBJ1-6|-|-
TGCAGCGTTGAGGCGGCAGGCCCGAACTATTCACCCCTCCACTTT
CSVEAAGPNYSPLHF
>TRBV27|TRBJ2-1|-|-
TGTGCCAGCAGCCCCCGGGGGGCGATTTACAATGAGCAGTTCTTC
CASSPRGAIYNEQFF
>TRBV4-3|TRBJ2-2|-|-
TGCGCCAGCAGCCAAGATACAGCCTTGACCGGGGAGCTGTTTTTT
CASSQDTALTGELFF
>TRBV4-1|TRBJ1-1|-|-
TGCGCCAGCAGCCAAGATGGACCACTGAGCTTT
CASSQDGPLSF
>TRBV5-1|TRBJ1-2|TRBD1|-
TGCGCCAGCAGCGCCAGGACAGGGGAAGGCTACACCTTC
CASSARTGEGYTF
>TRBV29-1|TRBJ2-1|-|few
TGCAGCGTTCGGGTCGGGGCGGGGATAAGTGAGCAGTTCTTC
CSVRVGAGISEQFF
>TRBV19|TRBJ1-1|-|few
TGTGCCAGTAGTCCCCACCGGGGCAGGCCGAACACTGAAGCTTTCTTT
CASSPHRGRPNTEAFF
>TRBV7-2|TRBJ2-3|TRBD1|-
TGTGCCAGCAGACGGACAGGAAATACGCAGTATTTT
CASRRTGNTQYF
>TRBV29-1|TRBJ2-1|TRBD1|-
TGCAGCGTTGAAGGAACGCGACAGGGATCATACAATGAGCAGTTCTTC
CSVEGTRQGSYNEQFF
>TRBV5-1|TRBJ2-1|TRBD2|-
TGCGCCAGCAGCTCAGCACTAGCGAGCGACAATGAGCAGTTCTTC
CASSSALASDNEQFF
>TRBV4-1|TRBJ2-2|-|-
TGCGCCAGCAGCCAAGATGACCAGCGGGCAAACACCGGGGAGCTGTTTTTT
CASSQDDQRANTGELFF
>TRBV4-3|TRBJ2-2|TRBD1|-
TGCGCCAGCAGCCAAGATTTAGGGACAGGGGGTGCCACCGGGGAGCTGTTTTTT
CASSQDLGTGGATGELFF
>TRBV11-2|TRBJ2-7|TRBD1|-
TGTGCCAGCAGCTTAGCACCGGGACAGGTCTACGAGCAGTACTTC
CASSLAPGQVYEQYF
>TRBV5-6|TRBJ1-2|TRBD1|few
TGTGCCAGCAGCTCCTACCTGACCGGGACAGGGGGTGGCTACACCTTC
CASSSYLTGTGGGYTF
>TRBV7-2|TRBJ2-3|TRBD2|-
TGTGCCAGCAGCGTTAGCGGGACCACAGATACGCAGTATTTT
CASSVSGTTDTQYF
>TRBV29-1|TRBJ2-7|-|-
TGCAGCGTTGAAAAGGGGTCGGGCTACGAGCAGTACTTC
CSVEKGSGYEQYF
>TRBV11-2|TRBJ1-6|-|many
TGTGCCAGCAGCCCCGGGGTGATAGGGAGTAATTCACCCCTCCACTTT
CASSPGVIGSNSPLHF
>TRBV19|TRBJ2-1|-|few
TGTGCCAGTAGTATAGGGTACAATGAGCAGTTCTTC
CASSIGYNEQFF
>TRBV7-7|TRBJ2-3|-|-
TGTGCCAGCAGCTTAGCCCCGACTAGCACAGATACGCAGTATTTT
CASSLAPTSTDTQYF
>TRBV4-2|TRBJ2-3|-|-
TGTGCCAGCAGCCAACTACTGGGACGCGCAGATACGCAGTATTTT
CASSQLLGRADTQYF
>TRBV29-1|TRBJ1-5|TRBD1|few
TGCAGCGTTTGGGACAGGGGAGGTCTTCAGCCCCAGCATTTT
CSVWDRGGLQPQHF
>TRBV6-1|TRBJ1-1|TRBD1|few
TGTGCCAGCAGTCCAGGGGGAGGGACTGAAGCTTTCTTT
CASSPGGGTEAFF
>TRBV30|TRBJ2-6|-|once
TGTGCCCTCGACTCTGGGGCCAACGTCCTGACTTTC
CALDSGANVLTF
>TRBV7-3|TRBJ1-6|-|-
TGTGCCAGCAGCTCCGGACATTCAAATTCACCCCTCCACTTT
CASSSGHSNSPLHF
>TRBV29-1|TRBJ1-1|-|-
TGCAGCGTTGTAGTTGTCAACACTGAAGCTTTCTTT
CSVVVVNTEAFF
>TRBV5-6|TRBJ2-7|-|-
TGTGCCAGCAGCTTGGGTAGCTCCTACGAGCAGTACTTC
CASSLGSSYEQYF
>TRBV7-2|TRBJ1-4|-|few
TGTGCCAGCAGCCAACGGGGGACTAATGAAAAACTGTTTTTT
CASSQRGTNEKLFF
>TRBV18|TRBJ1-5|-|-
TGTGCCAGCTCACCAGGGTTACCAAAAGGTGCGGATCAGCCCCAGCATTTT
CASSPGLPKGADQPQHF
>TRBV29-1|TRBJ1-1|-|-
TGCAGCGTTGAATACCAGTCCTACACTGAAGCTTTCTTT
CSVEYQSYTEAFF
>TRBV29-1|TRBJ2-5|-|few
TGCAGCGTTGTCCTTTACAGGCCGCTCGAGACCCAGTACTTC
CSVVLYRPLETQYF
>TRBV7-2|TRBJ2-1|TRBD2|few
TGTGCCAGCAGCCGCGCGGGGGGGCCTGTGGATGAGCAGTTCTTC
CASSRAGGPVDEQFF
>TRBV29-1|TRBJ1-1|TRBD1|-
TGCAGCGTTAATGAGGGACAGGCGAACACTGAAGCTTTCTTT
CSVNEGQANTEAFF
>TRBV29-1|TRBJ1-2|TRBD1|-
TGCAGCGTTGGAGGTATTTCAGGGGGAGCTAACTATGGCTACACCTTC
CSVGGISGGANYGYTF
>TRBV7-2|TRBJ1-1|-|-
TGTGCCAGCAGCTTAGATATCCGGAACACTGAAGCTTTCTTT
CASSLDIRNTEAFF
>TRBV5-1|TRBJ2-2|-|-
TGCGCCAGCAGCTTGGGGCGGTTCCTCCCAGATAACACCGGGGAGCTGTTTTTT
CASSLGRFLPDNTGELFF
>TRBV30|TRBJ2-3|TRBD1|once
TGTGCCTGGAGTGTGGGGACAGCCACAGATACGCAGTATTTT
CAWSVGTATDTQYF
>TRBV5-1|TRBJ2-2|-|-
TGCAGGGGAGAAGGCACCGGGGAGCTGTTTTTT
CRGEGTGELFF
>TRBV30|TRBJ2-3|-|-
TGTGCCTGGACCAAAGGTACGACAGATACGCAGTATTTT
CAWTKGTTDTQYF
>TRBV30|TRBJ1-1|-|-
TGTGCCTGGAGTCCCTCTGGTCCAGTTGAAGCTTTCTTT
CAWSPSGPVEAFF
>TRBV7-2|TRBJ2-1|-|few
TGTGCCAGCAGCTGGACGGGGAATGAGCAGTTCTTC
CASSWTGNEQFF
>TRBV19|TRBJ2-3|-|-
TGTGCCAGTAGTATCCTAGGGACTAGCACAGATACGCAGTATTTT
CASSILGTSTDTQYF
>TRBV5-5|TRBJ1-2|-|-
TGTGCCAGCAGCCCCGAGGGCAGGCAGACTTATGGCTACACCTTC
CASSPEGRQTYGYTF
>TRBV29-1|TRBJ2-7|TRBD1|-
TGCAGCGCCGCTTACCGAGACAGGGGGTACGAGCAGTACTTC
CSAAYRDRGYEQYF
>TRBV30|TRBJ1-4|-|-
TGTGCCGGGCAAACGGGGTTTGGTGAAAAACTGTTTTTT
CAGQTGFGEKLFF
>TRBV7-2|TRBJ2-1|TRBD2|-
TGTGCCAGCAGCCGCCTAGCGGGGGGGCCGTCTGAGCAGTTCTTC
CASSRLAGGPSEQFF
>TRBV29-1|TRBJ2-2|-|-
TGCAGCGTTAGTTTCCCGAACACCGGGGAGCTGTTTTTT
CSVSFPNTGELFF
>TRBV5-1|TRBJ2-3|-|-
TGCGCCAGCAGCTCGCGGGGCGCTTCCACAGATACGCAGTATTTT
CASSSRGASTDTQYF
>TRBV9|TRBJ2-7|-|-
TGTGCCAGCAGCCCCCGAGGTCCTGCCTACGAGCAGTACTTC
CASSPRGPAYEQYF
>TRBV6-5|TRBJ1-5|-|-
TGTGCCAGCAGGGAAAGCGGGATGCTGGGTCAGCCCCAGCATTTT
CASRESGMLGQPQHF
>TRBV5-4|TRBJ1-1|-|few
TGTGCCAGCAGCATCGGGCAGGGACCAGGGACTGAAGCTTTCTTT
CASSIGQGPGTEAFF
>TRBV7-2|TRBJ2-1|-|-
TGTGCCAGCAGCTTAACTAGAATGGACAATGAGCAGTTCTTC
CASSLTRMDNEQFF
>TRBV29-1|TRBJ2-1|-|-
TGCAGCGTTGAAGTTGGGGGGGCGGTTGAGCAGTTCTTC
CSVEVGGAVEQFF
>TRBV9|TRBJ2-7|TRBD1|-
TGTGCCAGCAGCGTAGCGGACAGGGGGTCCTACGAGCAGTACTTC
CASSVADRGSYEQYF
>TRBV30|TRBJ2-2|-|-
TGTGCCTGGAGGAGGGTTTCGGACACCGGGGAGCTGTTTTTT
CAWRRVSDTGELFF
>TRBV2|TRBJ2-1|TRBD1|-
TGTGCCAGCAGTCGAAGGACAGGGGGCTTTGATGAGCAGTTCTTC
CASSRRTGGFDEQFF
>TRBV19|TRBJ2-4|-|few
TGTGCCAGTAGTATAGACAGGTTTGGAAACATTCAGTACTTC
CASSIDRFGNIQYF